This TCR beta chain comes out of a study of read filtering for tumor transcriptome and immune sequencing. From around 0.4 ug of RNA, a library with molecular barcoded alpha/delta and beta/gamma adaptors was made. TCRdb passed the reads through MiXCR, listing each CDR3 protein once. Of approximately 90,000 distinct CDR3 sequences in the sample, 10% to 15% are singletons; the top ten hold about 16%. This clonotype was counted many times. This CDR3 comprises 13 residues. Trimming left V 0 bases short and J 10 bases short, with 10 bases between. Germline lookup yields CDR1 SEHNR and CDR2 FQNEAQ (reference sequence).

The TCR was taken from a donor aged 40 or older with multiple myeloma. The sample consisted of a population of CD138-negative cells sorted from bone marrow. The chain links TRBV7-9 to TRBJ2-1; D gene ambiguous. CDR3 sequence (DNA): TGTGCCAGCAGCTTAGCCTCGGCACCCGAGCAGTTCTTC. This codes for CASSLASAPEQFF.